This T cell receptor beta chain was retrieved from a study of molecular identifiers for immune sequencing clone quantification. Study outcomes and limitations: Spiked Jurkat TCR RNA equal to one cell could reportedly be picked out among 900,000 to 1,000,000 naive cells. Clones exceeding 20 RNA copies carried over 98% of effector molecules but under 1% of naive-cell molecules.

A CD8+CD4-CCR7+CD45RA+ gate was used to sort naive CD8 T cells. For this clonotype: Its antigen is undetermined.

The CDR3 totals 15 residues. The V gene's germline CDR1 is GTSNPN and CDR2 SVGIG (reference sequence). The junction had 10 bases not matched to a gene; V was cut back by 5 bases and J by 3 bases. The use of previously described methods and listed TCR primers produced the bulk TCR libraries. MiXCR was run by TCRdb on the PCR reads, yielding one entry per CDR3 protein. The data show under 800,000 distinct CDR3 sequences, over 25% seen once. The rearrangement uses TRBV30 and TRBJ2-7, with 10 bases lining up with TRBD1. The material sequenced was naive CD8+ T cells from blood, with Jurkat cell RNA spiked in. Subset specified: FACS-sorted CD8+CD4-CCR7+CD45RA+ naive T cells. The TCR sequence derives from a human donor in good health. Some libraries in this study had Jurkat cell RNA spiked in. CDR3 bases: TGTGCCTGGGCTCCGGGACAGGGGTCGATCTACGAGCAGTACTTC. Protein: CAWAPGQGSIYEQYF.